This T cell receptor beta chain was sequenced during a study of Ad26.COV2.S vaccination and SARS-CoV-2 variants. The CDR3 is 15 amino acids. V was pared by 4 bases and J by 0 bases, with 12 bases between. Germline V gene lookup returns CDR1 LGHDT and CDR2 YNNKEL (reference sequence). This clone was counted only a few times. Its target is unknown. Regarding the study as a whole: TCR breadth and depth analyses may have underestimated total T cell responses. CD8+ and CD4+ T cells specific for spike reportedly responded with substantial breadth after vaccination.

The repertoire was sequenced with immunoSEQ multiplex PCR; TCRdb's copy has only in-frame clones and lacks some. The repertoire holds around 320,000 clones, with around four fifths as singletons. Regarding treatment: about 20 received Ad26.COV2.S at low or high dose, single or two shots; roughly five received placebo; per-sample allocation not given. Sample collection was performed on day 63 after the first vaccine or placebo injection. In Boston, an adult donor aged 18-55 years took part. The sample here was peripheral blood, taken in a trial of Ad26.COV2.S vaccine versus placebo. This receptor was identified in a person between 18 and 59 years old who received the Ad26.COV2.S COVID-19 vaccine or a placebo. The rearrangement uses TRBV3-1 (or the pseudogene TRBV3-2) and TRBJ2-5, with D hard to call. Here the CDR3 DNA reads TGTGCCAGCAGCCCCTGGGCGCTTTACCAAGAGACCCAGTACTTC. Translation: CASSPWALYQETQYF.